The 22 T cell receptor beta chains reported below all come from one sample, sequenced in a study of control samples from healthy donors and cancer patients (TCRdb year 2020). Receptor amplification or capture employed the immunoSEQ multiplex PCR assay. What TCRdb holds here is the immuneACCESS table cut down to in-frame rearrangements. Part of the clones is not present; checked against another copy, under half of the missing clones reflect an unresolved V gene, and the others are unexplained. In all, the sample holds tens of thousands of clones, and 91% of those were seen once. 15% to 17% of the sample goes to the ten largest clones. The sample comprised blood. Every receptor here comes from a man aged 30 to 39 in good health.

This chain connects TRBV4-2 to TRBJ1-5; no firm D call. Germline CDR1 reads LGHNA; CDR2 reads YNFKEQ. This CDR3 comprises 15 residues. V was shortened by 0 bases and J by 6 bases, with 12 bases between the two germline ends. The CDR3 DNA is TGTGCCAGCAGCCAAGATATAGAGGGAGTTCAGCCCCAGCATTTT. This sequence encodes CASSQDIEGVQPQHF.

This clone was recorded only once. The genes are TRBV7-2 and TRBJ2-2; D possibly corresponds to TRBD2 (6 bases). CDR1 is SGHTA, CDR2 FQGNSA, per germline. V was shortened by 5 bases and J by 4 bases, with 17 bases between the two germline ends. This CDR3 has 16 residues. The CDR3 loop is CASSPQEGLLTGELFF. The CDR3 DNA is TGTGCCAGCAGCCCTCAGGAGGGTCTCCTCACCGGGGAGCTGTTTTTT.

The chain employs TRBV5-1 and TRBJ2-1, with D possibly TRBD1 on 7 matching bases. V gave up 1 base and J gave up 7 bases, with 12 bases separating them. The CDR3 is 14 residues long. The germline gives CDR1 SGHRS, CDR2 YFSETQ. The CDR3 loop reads CASSLRQGLNEQFF. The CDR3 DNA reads TGCGCCAGCAGCTTGAGACAGGGACTGAATGAGCAGTTCTTC.

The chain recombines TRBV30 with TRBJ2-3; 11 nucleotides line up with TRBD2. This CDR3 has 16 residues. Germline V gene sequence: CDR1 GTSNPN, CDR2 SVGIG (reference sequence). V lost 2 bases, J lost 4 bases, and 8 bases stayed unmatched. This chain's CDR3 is CAWSRRLAGRADTQYF. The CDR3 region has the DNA TGTGCCTGGAGTCGGAGACTAGCGGGGAGAGCAGATACGCAGTATTTT.

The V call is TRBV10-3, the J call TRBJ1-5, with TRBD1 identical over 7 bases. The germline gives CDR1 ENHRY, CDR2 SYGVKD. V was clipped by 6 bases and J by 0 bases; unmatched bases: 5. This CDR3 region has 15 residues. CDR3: CAISPGQNSNQPQHF. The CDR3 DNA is TGTGCCATCAGCCCGGGACAGAATAGCAATCAGCCCCAGCATTTT.

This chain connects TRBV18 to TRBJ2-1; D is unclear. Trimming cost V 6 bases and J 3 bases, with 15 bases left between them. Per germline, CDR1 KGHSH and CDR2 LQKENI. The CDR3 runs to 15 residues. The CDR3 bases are TGTGCCAGCTCTCCCGACTTAACCGGCTACAATGAGCAGTTCTTC. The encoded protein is CASSPDLTGYNEQFF.

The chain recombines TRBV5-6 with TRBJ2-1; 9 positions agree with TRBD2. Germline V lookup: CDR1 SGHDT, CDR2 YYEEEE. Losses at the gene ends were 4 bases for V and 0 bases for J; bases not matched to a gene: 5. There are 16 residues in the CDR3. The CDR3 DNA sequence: TGTGCCAGCAGCCAATTAGCGGGGGCCTCCTACAATGAGCAGTTCTTC. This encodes CASSQLAGASYNEQFF. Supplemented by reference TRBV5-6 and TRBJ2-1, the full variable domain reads DAGVTQSPTHLIKTRGQQVTLRCSPKSGHDTVSWYQQALGQGPQFIFQYYEEEERQRGNFPDRFSGHQFPNYSSELNVNALLLGDSALYLCASSQLAGASYNEQFFGPGTRLTVL.

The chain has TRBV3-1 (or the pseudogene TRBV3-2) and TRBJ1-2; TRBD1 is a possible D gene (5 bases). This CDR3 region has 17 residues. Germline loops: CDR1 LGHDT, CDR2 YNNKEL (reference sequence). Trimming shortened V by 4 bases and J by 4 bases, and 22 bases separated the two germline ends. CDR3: CASSPYSDSAGIYGYTF. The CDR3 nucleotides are TGTGCCAGCAGCCCCTATTCTGACAGCGCGGGGATCTATGGCTACACCTTC.

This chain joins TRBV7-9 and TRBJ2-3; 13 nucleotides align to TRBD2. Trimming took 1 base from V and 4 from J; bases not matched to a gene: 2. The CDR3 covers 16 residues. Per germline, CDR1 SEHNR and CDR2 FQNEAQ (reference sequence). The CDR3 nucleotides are TGTGCCAGCAGCTTAGGACTAGCGGGGGGCCCAGATACGCAGTATTTT. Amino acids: CASSLGLAGGPDTQYF.

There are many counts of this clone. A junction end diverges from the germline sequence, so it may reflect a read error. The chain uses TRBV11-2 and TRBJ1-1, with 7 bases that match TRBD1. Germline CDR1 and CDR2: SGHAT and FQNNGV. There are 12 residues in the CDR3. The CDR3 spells CASSHGQERRSF. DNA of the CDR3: TGTGCCAGCAGCCACGGACAGGAGAGGCGTTCTTTT.

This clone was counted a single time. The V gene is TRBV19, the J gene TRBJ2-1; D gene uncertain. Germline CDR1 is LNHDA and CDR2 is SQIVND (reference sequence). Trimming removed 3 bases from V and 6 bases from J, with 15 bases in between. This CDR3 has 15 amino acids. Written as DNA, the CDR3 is TGTGCCAGTAGTATGTTAACCCCGGCCACCAATGAGCAGTTCTTC. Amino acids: CASSMLTPATNEQFF.

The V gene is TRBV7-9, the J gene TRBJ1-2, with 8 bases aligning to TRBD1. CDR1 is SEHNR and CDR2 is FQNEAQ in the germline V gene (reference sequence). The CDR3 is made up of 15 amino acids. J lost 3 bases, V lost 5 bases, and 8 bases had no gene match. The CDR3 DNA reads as TGTGCCAGCAGCGGTAGGACAGGGCTGGACTATGGCTACACCTTC. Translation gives CASSGRTGLDYGYTF.

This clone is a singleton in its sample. The CDR3 reads CASSLFGGFSNTEAFF. CDR3 bases: TGCGCCAGCAGCCTCTTCGGAGGGTTTTCGAACACTGAAGCTTTCTTT. The chain has TRBV4-1 and TRBJ1-1, with D unresolved. From germline, CDR1 is MGHRA and CDR2 YSYEKL. Trimming left V 4 bases short and J 1 base short, with 16 bases between. The CDR3 is made up of 16 amino acids.

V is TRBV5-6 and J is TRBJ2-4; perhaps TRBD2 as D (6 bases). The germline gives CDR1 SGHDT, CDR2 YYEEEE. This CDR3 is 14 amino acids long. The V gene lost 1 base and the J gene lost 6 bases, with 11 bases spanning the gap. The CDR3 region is CASSLRSGRNIQYF. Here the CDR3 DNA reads TGTGCCAGCAGCTTGCGTAGCGGTAGAAACATTCAGTACTTC.

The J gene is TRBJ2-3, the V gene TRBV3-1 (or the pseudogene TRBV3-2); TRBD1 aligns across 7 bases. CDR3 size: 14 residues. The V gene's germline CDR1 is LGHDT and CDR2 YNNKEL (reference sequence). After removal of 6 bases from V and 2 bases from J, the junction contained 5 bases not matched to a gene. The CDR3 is CASRQQGSTDTQYF. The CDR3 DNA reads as TGTGCCAGCAGGCAACAGGGGTCCACAGATACGCAGTATTTT.

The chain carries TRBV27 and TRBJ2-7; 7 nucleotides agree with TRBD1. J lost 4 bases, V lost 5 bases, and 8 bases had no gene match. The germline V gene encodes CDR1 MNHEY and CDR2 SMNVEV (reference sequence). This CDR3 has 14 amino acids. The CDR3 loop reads CASSPYPTGYEQYF. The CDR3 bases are TGTGCCAGCAGTCCTTATCCGACAGGGTACGAGCAGTACTTC.

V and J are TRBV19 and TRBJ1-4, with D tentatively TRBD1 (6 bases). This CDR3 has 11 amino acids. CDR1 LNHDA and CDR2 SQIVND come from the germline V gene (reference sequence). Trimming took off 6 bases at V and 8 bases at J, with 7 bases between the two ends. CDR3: CASRQGEKLFF. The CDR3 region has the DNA TGTGCCAGTAGACAGGGAGAAAAACTGTTTTTT.

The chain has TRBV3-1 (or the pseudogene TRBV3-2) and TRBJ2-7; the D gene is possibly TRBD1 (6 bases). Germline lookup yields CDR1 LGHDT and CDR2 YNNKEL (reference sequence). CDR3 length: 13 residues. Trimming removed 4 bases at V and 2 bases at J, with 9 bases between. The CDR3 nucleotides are TGTGCCAGCAGCCGTACAGGGCCCTACGAGCAGTACTTC. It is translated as CASSRTGPYEQYF.

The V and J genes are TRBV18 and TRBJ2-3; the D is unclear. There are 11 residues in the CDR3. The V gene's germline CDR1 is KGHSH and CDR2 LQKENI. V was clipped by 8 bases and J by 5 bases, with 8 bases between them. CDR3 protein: CASQYEDTQYF. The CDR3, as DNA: TGTGCCAGCCAATATGAAGATACGCAGTATTTT.

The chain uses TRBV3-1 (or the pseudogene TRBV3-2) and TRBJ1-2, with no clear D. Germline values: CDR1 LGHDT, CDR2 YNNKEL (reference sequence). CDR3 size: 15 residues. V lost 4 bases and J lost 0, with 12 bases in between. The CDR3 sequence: CASSPGSLTNYGYTF. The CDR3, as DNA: TGTGCCAGCAGCCCAGGATCCCTGACTAACTATGGCTACACCTTC.

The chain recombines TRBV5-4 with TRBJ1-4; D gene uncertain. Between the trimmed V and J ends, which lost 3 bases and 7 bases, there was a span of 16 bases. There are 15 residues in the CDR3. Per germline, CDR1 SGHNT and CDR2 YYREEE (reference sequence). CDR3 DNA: TGTGCCAGCAGCTCCGACATCGGAGTTAGTGAAAAACTGTTTTTT. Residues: CASSSDIGVSEKLFF. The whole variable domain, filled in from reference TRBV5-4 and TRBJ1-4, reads ETGVTQSPTHLIKTRGQQVTLRCSSQSGHNTVSWYQQALGQGPQFIFQYYREEENGRGNFPPRFSGLQFPNYSSELNVNALELDDSALYLCASSSDIGVSEKLFFGSGTQLSVL.

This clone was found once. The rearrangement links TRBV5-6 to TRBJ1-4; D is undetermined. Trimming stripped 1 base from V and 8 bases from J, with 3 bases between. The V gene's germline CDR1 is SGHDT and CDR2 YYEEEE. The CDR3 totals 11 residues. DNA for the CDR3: TGTGCCAGCAGCTTGAACGAAAAACTGTTTTTT. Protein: CASSLNEKLFF.